These 13 T cell receptor beta chains were sequenced from one sample in a study of OX40 agonist ivuxolimab in advanced cancers. Library method: the immunoSEQ multiplex PCR assay. Imported from immuneACCESS, the table was reduced by TCRdb to in-frame sequences with V and J called. These copies leave out some clones; in studies compared against another copy, an unresolved V gene accounts for under half, and the cause of the remainder is not known. The sample has about 77,000 clones on record, around 88% of them singletons. Roughly 0.77% of the sample comes from the top ten. This specimen was CD4+ or CD8+ T cells sorted from blood, taken in a trial of the OX40 agonist ivuxolimab. The receptors originated from an adult with an advanced solid tumor such as melanoma, head and neck, liver or kidney cancer.

The chain couples TRBV5-1 to TRBJ2-7; 7 bases align to TRBD1. This CDR3 has 13 amino acids. V dropped 4 bases and J dropped 7; count of bases not matched to a gene: 8. CDR1 and CDR2 (germline): SGHRS, YFSETQ. CDR3 sequence (DNA): TGCGCCAGCAGCCTGGAAGGGGGCCGGGAGCAGTACTTC. Translation gives CASSLEGGREQYF.

The chain's CDR3 is CASSLEGQPQHF. CDR3 in DNA: TGTGCCAGCAGCTTAGAAGGTCAGCCCCAGCATTTT. This rearrangement joins TRBV7-9 to TRBJ1-5, with D uncertain. Germline V CDR1 and CDR2: SEHNR, FQNEAQ (reference sequence). Trimming stripped 1 base from V and 6 bases from J, with 4 bases between. The CDR3 extends over 12 amino acids.

The genes are TRBV20-1 and TRBJ2-1; D is uncertain. Germline assignment: CDR1 DFQATT and CDR2 SNEGSKA (reference sequence). CDR3 size: 11 residues. Between the trimmed V and J ends, which lost 4 bases and 3 bases, there was a span of 4 bases. The CDR3 DNA reads as TGCAGTGCTACCGACTACAATGAGCAGTTCTTC. Its translation: CSATDYNEQFF.

The chain has TRBV5-1 and TRBJ1-2; 7 bases match TRBD1. CDR1 and CDR2 from the germline V gene are SGHRS and YFSETQ. The V gene end was trimmed by 4 bases and the J gene end by 0 bases; junction bases not matched to a gene: 9. The CDR3 is 16 residues long. CDR3 DNA sequence: TGCGCCAGCAGCATGGGACAGCTGGCGGCTAACTATGGCTACACCTTC. It is translated as CASSMGQLAANYGYTF. Full variable domain (outside the CDR3, taken from reference TRBV5-1 and TRBJ1-2): KAGVTQTPRYLIKTRGQQVTLSCSPISGHRSVSWYQQTPGQGLQFLFEYFSETQRNKGNFPGRFSGRQFSNSRSEMNVSTLELGDSALYLCASSMGQLAANYGYTFGSGTRLTVV.

This sequence joins TRBV19 and TRBJ1-2, with TRBD1 as a possible D gene (6 bases). CDR3 size: 13 residues. Trimming pared 6 bases from V and 4 bases from J, leaving 12 bases between. Germline CDR1 reads LNHDA; CDR2 reads SQIVND (reference sequence). CDR3 amino acids: CASRGAGSYGYTF. The CDR3 DNA is TGTGCCAGTAGGGGGGCAGGTTCCTATGGCTACACCTTC.

The V call is TRBV7-9, the J call TRBJ1-2; 8 bases align to TRBD1. CDR1 is SEHNR and CDR2 is FQNEAQ in the germline V gene (reference sequence). The CDR3 has 14 amino acids. The J segment lost 4 bases and the V segment lost 3 bases, leaving 4 bases of the junction unmatched. Here the CDR3 reads CASSFTGGSYGYTF. The CDR3, as DNA: TGTGCCAGCAGCTTCACAGGGGGAAGCTATGGCTACACCTTC.

The chain couples TRBV7-2 to TRBJ2-3, with 8 bases that match TRBD2. The CDR3 contains 19 residues. Trimming at V came to 5 bases and at J to 5 bases, leaving 21 bases not matched to a gene. CDR1 and CDR2 (germline): SGHTA, FQGNSA. The CDR3 protein is CASSRIRRQRGSPEDTQYF. Written as DNA, the CDR3 is TGTGCCAGCAGCCGCATACGTCGTCAGCGGGGGTCCCCCGAAGATACGCAGTATTTT.

This chain uses TRBV5-1 with TRBJ1-1; D uncertain. Germline V gene lookup returns CDR1 SGHRS and CDR2 YFSETQ. The V gene lost 5 bases and the J gene lost 1 base, with 6 bases spanning the gap. The CDR3 contains 12 residues. CDR3 sequence reads: CASREGNTEAFF. The CDR3 nucleotides are TGCGCCAGCAGAGAGGGGAACACTGAAGCTTTCTTT.

This clone was seen more than once but under ten times. The V gene is TRBV5-1, the J gene TRBJ2-1, with D possibly being TRBD2 (6 bases). Germline CDR1 reads SGHRS; CDR2 reads YFSETQ. The CDR3 spans 12 residues. V lost 0 bases, J lost 8 bases, and 6 bases lay in between. CDR3 DNA sequence: TGCGCCAGCAGCTTGGGACTAGATGAGCAGTTCTTC. Protein: CASSLGLDEQFF.

V gene TRBV30 combines with J gene TRBJ2-1; D possibly matches TRBD1 or TRBD2 (6 bases each). The CDR3 covers 15 residues. Looked up from germline, CDR1 is GTSNPN and CDR2 is SVGIG (reference sequence). Trimming cost V 3 bases and J 10 bases, with 22 bases left between them. CDR3 nucleotides: TGTGCCTGGAGCGCCCCCGGGGGCGCTAGGGGGGAGCAGTTCTTC. This encodes CAWSAPGGARGEQFF.

The J gene is TRBJ2-5, the V gene TRBV18; 7 bases align to TRBD1. Trimming removed 6 bases from V and 5 bases from J; junction bases left unmatched: 9. Germline assignment: CDR1 KGHSH and CDR2 LQKENI. The CDR3 extends over 14 amino acids. CDR3 sequence: CASSRTTGSETQYF. The CDR3 coding sequence is TGTGCCAGCTCCCGTACGACAGGGTCCGAGACCCAGTACTTC.

This clone appeared a single time. The chain couples TRBV18 to TRBJ1-3; TRBD1 is a possible D gene (6 bases). V lost 0 bases, J lost 0 bases, and 18 bases lay in between. The CDR3 runs 19 residues. Germline CDR1 reads KGHSH; CDR2 reads LQKENI. The DNA for the CDR3 is TGTGCCAGCTCACCACCGACAGGCGGGGAGGGTTACTCTGGAAACACCATATATTTT. Translation: CASSPPTGGEGYSGNTIYF.

This chain connects TRBV5-1 to TRBJ2-3; 8 nucleotides align to TRBD2. Germline lookup yields CDR1 SGHRS and CDR2 YFSETQ. The V gene end was trimmed by 1 base and the J gene end by 5 bases; junction bases not matched to a gene: 9. The CDR3 runs 16 residues. In nucleotides, the CDR3 is TGCGCCAGCAGCTTGTTTCCAGCGGGAGATGGAGATACGCAGTATTTT. This encodes CASSLFPAGDGDTQYF.